This T cell receptor beta chain was identified in a study of T-cell memory formation after mild COVID-19. In the study overall: Across donors, TCR clusters were largely donor specific. Study-wide results and limits: A subset of responding clones appeared in pre-infection memory, suggesting cross-reactive memory joined.

Constant-segment primers and 5'RACE yielded cDNA libraries for TCR alpha and TCR beta, each carrying sample barcodes and UMIs. TCRdb itself ran the 5' RACE reads through MiXCR, one entry per CDR3 protein. There are 450,000 to 650,000 distinct CDR3 sequences in the sample; around 17% occur only once, and 12% lies in the top ten. This clonotype was seen more than once but under ten times. Its antigen is undetermined. Sequenced material: PBMCs or a T cell subset sorted from them (not recorded which). This receptor was identified in an adult woman who had mild COVID-19 (a few samples of this study predate the infection). Cell type and time point are not known.

Written as DNA, the CDR3 is TGCAGTGCTAGGTCTATACTCGGTACGGCCTCCACAGATACGCAGTATTTT. Protein: CSARSILGTASTDTQYF. The rearrangement joins TRBV20-1 to TRBJ2-3; D gene unclear. The CDR3 length is 17 residues. V lost 3 bases and J lost 2, with 21 bases in between. Germline V gene lookup returns CDR1 DFQATT and CDR2 SNEGSKA (reference sequence).